The source of this TCR beta chain is a study of T-cell reconstitution after alpha-beta-depleted transplantation in children. In its sample, this clonotype was seen many times. Library preparation (for TCRbeta) was performed with unique molecular identifiers. TCRdb processed the PCR reads anew with MiXCR; each CDR3 protein has one entry. Of 200,000 to 250,000 distinct CDR3 sequences detected, approximately 11% appear once; the ten largest clones hold roughly 30%. The TCR sequence derives from a child less than two years old with acute myeloid leukemia, due to receive a stem cell transplant. Specimen: PBMCs, collected before TCRalphabeta/CD19-depleted stem cell transplant.

CDR3 sequence reads: CASSSLGYEQYF. Written as DNA, the CDR3 is TGTGCCAGCAGCTCTCTAGGCTACGAGCAGTACTTC. The chain joins TRBV27 to TRBJ2-7; the D is unclear. This CDR3 is 12 amino acids long. Trimming removed 6 bases at V and 3 bases at J, with 9 bases between. Germline V gene data show CDR1 as MNHEY and CDR2 as SMNVEV (reference sequence).